The entry that follows covers one T cell receptor beta chain sequence. The table came from immunoSEQ multiplex PCR; TCRdb's copy has only in-frame clones and leaves some out. This table has about 81,000 clones, roughly 96% appearing once. The CDR3 spans 14 residues. Deletions cut 4 bases from V and 6 bases from J, with 16 bases between. Per the germline V gene, CDR1 is SGHDT and CDR2 is YYEEEE. The data derive from a study of blood T cell repertoires in COVID-19. The specimen sequenced was peripheral blood. This sequence joins TRBV5-6 and TRBJ1-2, with D possibly TRBD1 on 6 matching bases. The TCR was taken from a human donor with active COVID-19. The donor label of this sample is uncertain. The chain's CDR3 is CASSLTGLIHGYTF. CDR3 bases: TGTGCCAGCAGCCTCACAGGGTTAATCCATGGCTACACCTTC.